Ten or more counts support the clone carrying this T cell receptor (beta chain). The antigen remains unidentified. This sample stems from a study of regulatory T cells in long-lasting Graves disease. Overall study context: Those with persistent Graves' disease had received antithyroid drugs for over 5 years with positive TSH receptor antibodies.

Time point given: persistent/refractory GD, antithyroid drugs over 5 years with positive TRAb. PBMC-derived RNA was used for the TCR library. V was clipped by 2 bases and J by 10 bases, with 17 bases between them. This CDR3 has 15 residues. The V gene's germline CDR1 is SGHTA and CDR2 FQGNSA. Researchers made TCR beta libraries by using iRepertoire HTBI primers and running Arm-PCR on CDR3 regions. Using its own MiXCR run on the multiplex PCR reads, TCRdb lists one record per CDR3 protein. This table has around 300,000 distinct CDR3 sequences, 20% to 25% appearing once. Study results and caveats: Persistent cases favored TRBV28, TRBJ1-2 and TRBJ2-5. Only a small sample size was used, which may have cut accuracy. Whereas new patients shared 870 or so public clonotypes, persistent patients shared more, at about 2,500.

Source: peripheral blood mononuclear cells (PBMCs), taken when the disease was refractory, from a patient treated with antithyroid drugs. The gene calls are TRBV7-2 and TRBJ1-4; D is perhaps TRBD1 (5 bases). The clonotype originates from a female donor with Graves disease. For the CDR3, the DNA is TGTGCCAGCAGCTTATCCGGGGCAGTTTTCGGAAAACTGTTTTTT. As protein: CASSLSGAVFGKLFF.